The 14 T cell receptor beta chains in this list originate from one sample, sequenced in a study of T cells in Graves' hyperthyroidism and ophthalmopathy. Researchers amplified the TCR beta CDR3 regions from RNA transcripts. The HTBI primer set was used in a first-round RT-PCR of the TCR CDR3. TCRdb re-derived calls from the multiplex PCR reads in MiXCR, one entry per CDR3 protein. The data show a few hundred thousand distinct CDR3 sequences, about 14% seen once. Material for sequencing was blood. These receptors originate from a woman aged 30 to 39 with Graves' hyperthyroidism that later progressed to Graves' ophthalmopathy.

CDR3 bases: TGTGCCAGCAGCGCCCGTCTTTCCGCGGCGGCAAACAATGAGCAGTTCTTC. It encodes CASSARLSAAANNEQFF. V is TRBV6-1 and J is TRBJ2-1, with no clear D. The CDR3 has 17 residues. V lost 6 bases and J 5 bases, leaving 23 bases between the germline ends. Germline assignment: CDR1 MNHNS and CDR2 SASEGT.

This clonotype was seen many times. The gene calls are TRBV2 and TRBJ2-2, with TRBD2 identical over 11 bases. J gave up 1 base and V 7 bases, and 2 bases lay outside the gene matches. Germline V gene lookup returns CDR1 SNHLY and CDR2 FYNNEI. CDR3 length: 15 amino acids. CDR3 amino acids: CASKGLAENTGELFF. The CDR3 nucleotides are TGTGCCAGCAAGGGACTAGCGGAGAACACCGGGGAGCTGTTTTTT.

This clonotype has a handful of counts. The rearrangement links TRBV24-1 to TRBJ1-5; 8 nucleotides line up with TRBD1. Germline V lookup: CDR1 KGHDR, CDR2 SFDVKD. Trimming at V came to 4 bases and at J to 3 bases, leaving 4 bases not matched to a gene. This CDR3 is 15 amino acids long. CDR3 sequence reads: CATSDRTGSNQPQHF. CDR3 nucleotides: TGTGCCACCAGTGACCGGACAGGGTCCAATCAGCCCCAGCATTTT.

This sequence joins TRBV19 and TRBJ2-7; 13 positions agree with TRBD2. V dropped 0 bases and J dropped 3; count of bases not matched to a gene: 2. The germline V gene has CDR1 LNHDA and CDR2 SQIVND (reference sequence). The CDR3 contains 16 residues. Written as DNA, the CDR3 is TGTGCCAGTAGTATAGATCGACTAGCGGGGGGCTACGAGCAGTACTTC. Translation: CASSIDRLAGGYEQYF.

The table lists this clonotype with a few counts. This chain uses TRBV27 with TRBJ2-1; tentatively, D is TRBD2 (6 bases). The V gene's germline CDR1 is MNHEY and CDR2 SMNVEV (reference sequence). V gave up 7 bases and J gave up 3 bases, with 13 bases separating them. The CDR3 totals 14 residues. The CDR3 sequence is CASTARGYYNEQFF. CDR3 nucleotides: TGTGCCAGCACCGCCCGGGGGTACTACAATGAGCAGTTCTTC.

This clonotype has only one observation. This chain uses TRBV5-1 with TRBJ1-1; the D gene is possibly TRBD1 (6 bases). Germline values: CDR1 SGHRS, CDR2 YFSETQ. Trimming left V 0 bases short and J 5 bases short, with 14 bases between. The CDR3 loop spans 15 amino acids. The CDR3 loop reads CASSLGGGAGTEAFF. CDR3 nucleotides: TGCGCCAGCAGCTTGGGGGGGGGCGCAGGGACTGAAGCTTTCTTT.

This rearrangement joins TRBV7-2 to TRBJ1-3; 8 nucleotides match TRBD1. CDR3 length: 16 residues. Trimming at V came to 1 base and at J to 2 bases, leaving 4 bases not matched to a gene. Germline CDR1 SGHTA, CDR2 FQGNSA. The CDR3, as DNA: TGTGCCAGCAGCTTAGAAGGGACAGGTACTGGAAACACCATATATTTT. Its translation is CASSLEGTGTGNTIYF.

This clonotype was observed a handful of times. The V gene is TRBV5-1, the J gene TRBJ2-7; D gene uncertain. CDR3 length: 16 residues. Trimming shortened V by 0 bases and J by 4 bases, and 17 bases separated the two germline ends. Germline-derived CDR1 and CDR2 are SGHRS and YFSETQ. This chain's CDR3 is CASSLGPGTTPYEQYF. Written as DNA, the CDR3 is TGCGCCAGCAGCTTGGGTCCAGGAACTACCCCTTACGAGCAGTACTTC. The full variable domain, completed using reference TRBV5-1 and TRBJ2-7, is KAGVTQTPRYLIKTRGQQVTLSCSPISGHRSVSWYQQTPGQGLQFLFEYFSETQRNKGNFPGRFSGRQFSNSRSEMNVSTLELGDSALYLCASSLGPGTTPYEQYFGPGTRLTVT.

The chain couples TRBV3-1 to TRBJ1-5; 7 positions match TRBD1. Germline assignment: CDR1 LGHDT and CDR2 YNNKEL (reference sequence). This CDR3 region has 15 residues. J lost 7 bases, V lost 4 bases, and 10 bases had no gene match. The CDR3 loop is CASSLEGAPVQPQHF. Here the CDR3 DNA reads TGTGCCAGCAGCCTCGAGGGGGCACCTGTGCAGCCCCAGCATTTT.

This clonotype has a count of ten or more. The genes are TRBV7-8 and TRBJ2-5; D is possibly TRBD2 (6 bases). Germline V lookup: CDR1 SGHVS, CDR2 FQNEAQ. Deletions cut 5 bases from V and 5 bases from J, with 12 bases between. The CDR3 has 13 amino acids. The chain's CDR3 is CASSGGTGETQYF. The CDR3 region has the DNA TGTGCCAGCAGCGGCGGGACGGGGGAGACCCAGTACTTC.

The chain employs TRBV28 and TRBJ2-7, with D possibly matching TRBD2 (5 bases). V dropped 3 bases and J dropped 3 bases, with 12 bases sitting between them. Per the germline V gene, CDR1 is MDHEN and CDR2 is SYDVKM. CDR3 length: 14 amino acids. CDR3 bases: TGTGCCAGCAGTTTTAGAGGGAGTAACTACGAGCAGTACTTC. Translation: CASSFRGSNYEQYF.

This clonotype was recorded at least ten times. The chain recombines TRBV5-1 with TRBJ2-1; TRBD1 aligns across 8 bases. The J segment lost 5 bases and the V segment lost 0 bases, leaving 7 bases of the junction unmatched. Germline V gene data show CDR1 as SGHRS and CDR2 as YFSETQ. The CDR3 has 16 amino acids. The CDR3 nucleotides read TGCGCCAGCAGCTTGGGGGGACAGGTTTCGGACAATGAGCAGTTCTTC. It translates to CASSLGGQVSDNEQFF.

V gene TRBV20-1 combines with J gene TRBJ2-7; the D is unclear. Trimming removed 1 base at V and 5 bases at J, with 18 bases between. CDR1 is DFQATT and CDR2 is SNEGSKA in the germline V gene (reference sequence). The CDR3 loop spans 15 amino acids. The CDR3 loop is CSARAAAMGRNEQYF. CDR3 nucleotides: TGCAGTGCTAGAGCGGCGGCCATGGGTAGGAACGAGCAGTACTTC.

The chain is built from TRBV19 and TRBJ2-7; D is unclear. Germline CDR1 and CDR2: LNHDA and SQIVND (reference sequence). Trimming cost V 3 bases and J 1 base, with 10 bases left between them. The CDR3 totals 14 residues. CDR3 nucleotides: TGTGCCAGTAGTATCAAGCAGCCGTCCTACGAGCAGTACTTC. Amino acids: CASSIKQPSYEQYF. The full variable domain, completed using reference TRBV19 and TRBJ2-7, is DGGITQSPKYLFRKEGQNVTLSCEQNLNHDAMYWYRQDPGQGLRLIYYSQIVNDFQKGDIAEGYSVSREKKESFPLTVTSAQKNPTAFYLCASSIKQPSYEQYFGPGTRLTVT.